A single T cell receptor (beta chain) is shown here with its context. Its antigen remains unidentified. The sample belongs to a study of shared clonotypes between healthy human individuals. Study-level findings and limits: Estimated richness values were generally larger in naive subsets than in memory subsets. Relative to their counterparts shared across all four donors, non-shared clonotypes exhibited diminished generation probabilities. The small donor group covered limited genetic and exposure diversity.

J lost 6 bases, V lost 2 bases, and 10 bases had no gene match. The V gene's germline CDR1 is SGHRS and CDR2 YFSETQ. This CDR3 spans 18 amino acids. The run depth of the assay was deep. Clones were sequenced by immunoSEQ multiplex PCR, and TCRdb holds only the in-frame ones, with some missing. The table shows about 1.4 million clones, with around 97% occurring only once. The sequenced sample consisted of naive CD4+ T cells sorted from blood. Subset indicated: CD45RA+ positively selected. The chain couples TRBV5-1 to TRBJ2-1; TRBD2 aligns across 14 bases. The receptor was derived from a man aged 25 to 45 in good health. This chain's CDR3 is CASSFQGLGLAGVNEQFF. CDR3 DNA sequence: TGCGCCAGCAGCTTTCAGGGGCTGGGACTAGCGGGAGTCAATGAGCAGTTCTTC.